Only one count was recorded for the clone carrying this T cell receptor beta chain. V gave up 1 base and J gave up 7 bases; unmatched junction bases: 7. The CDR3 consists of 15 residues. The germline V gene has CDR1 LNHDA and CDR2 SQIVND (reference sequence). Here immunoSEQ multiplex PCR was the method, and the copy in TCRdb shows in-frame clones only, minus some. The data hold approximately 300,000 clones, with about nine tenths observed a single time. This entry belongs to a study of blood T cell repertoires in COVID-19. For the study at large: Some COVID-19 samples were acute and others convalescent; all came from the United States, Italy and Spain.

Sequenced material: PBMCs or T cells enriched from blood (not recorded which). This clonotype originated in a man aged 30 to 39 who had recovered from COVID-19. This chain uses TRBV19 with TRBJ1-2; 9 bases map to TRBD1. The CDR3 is CASSIGAQGAVGYTF. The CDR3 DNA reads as TGTGCCAGTAGTATAGGTGCACAGGGGGCTGTTGGCTACACCTTC.